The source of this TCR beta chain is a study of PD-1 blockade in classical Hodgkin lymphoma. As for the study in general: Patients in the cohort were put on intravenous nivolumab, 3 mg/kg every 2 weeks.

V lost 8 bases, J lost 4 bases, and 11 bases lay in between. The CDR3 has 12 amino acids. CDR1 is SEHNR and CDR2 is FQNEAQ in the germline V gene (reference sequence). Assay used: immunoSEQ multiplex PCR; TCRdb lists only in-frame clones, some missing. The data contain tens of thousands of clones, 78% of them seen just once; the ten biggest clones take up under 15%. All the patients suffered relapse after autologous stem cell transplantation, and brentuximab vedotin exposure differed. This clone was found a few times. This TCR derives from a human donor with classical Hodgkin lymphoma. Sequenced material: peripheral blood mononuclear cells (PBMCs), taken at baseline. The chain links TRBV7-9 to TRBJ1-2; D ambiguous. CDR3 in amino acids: CASGKGIYGYTF. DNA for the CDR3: TGTGCCAGCGGTAAGGGCATCTATGGCTACACCTTC.